This is a list of T cell receptor beta chains from one sample in a study of PD-1 blockade in mismatch repair-deficient tumors. Assay used: immunoSEQ multiplex PCR; TCRdb lists only in-frame clones, some missing. The repertoire holds roughly 120,000 clones, with about nine tenths as singletons. The sequencing used peripheral blood, collected about 17 months after starting pembrolizumab. These receptors originate from an adult with mismatch repair-deficient cancer. Both conserved end residues are part of each CDR3. Fields, in order: D gene, J gene, clone size, V gene, CDR3 DNA, CDR3 protein. The D gene is left open where the match is weak. Only part of the rows carry a size: once, few, many, or a class if the clone is expanded.

. TRBJ2-7 . TRBV5-4 TGTGCCAGCAGCACCCGGGATAGGGCTATCCACGAGCAGTACTTC CASSTRDRAIHEQYF
TRBD1 TRBJ2-1 . TRBV2 TGTGCCAGCAACACCGGGACAGGGCTAAATTCTGAGCAGTTCTTC CASNTGTGLNSEQFF
TRBD1 TRBJ2-5 . TRBV2 TGTGCCAGCAGGAAGGACAGGGTTCCTGAGACCCAGTACTTC CASRKDRVPETQYF
. TRBJ2-7 . TRBV14 TGTGCCAGCAGCCAAGAGAGCGGTTCCTACGAGCAGTACTTC CASSQESGSYEQYF
TRBD1 TRBJ2-7 . TRBV5-1 TGCGCCAGCAGCTTTGGGACAGCTTTTGGGAGCGAGCAGTACTTC CASSFGTAFGSEQYF
. TRBJ2-7 . TRBV11-3 TGTGCCAGCAGCTACCTTAGAGGCCCCTACGAGCAGTACTTC CASSYLRGPYEQYF
. TRBJ2-7 . TRBV4-3 TGCGCCAGCAGCCAAGATTGGGGAGCGGAATACTCCTACGAGCAGTACTTC CASSQDWGAEYSYEQYF
TRBD2 TRBJ2-1 . TRBV5-4 TGTGCCAGCAGCACTAAAGGCGGGAGGCGAAACAATGAGCAGTTCTTC CASSTKGGRRNNEQFF
TRBD2 TRBJ2-2 . TRBV6-5 TGTGCCAGCAGTTACTGGGGGGGGAAGAACACCGGGGAGCTGTTTTTT CASSYWGGKNTGELFF
. TRBJ2-7 . TRBV15 TGTGCCACCAGCATAAATGGTCGGGGCTACGAGCAGTACTTC CATSINGRGYEQYF
TRBD2 TRBJ2-1 . TRBV5-1 TGCGCCAGCAGCACTAGCGGTGCTATATACAATGAGCAGTTCTTC CASSTSGAIYNEQFF
. TRBJ2-2 once TRBV30 TGTGCCTGGAGTGTACAGGGAACCGGGGAGCTGTTTTTT CAWSVQGTGELFF
. TRBJ1-1 few TRBV20-1 TGCAGTGCTACGGCCGAGGGAGCTTTCTTT CSATAEGAFF
TRBD2 TRBJ2-7 . TRBV4-1 TGCGCCAGCAGCCAAGGTGAAAGGACTAGCGGGCTTTCCTCCTACGAGCAGTACTTC CASSQGERTSGLSSYEQYF
. TRBJ1-3 . TRBV28 TGTGCCAGCAGTTTACTACAGGGTTCGGGAAACACCATATATTTT CASSLLQGSGNTIYF
TRBD2 TRBJ2-3 . TRBV7-9 TGTGCCAGCAGGGCGGGAGGATCCACAGATACGCAGTATTTT CASRAGGSTDTQYF
. TRBJ2-3 . TRBV21-1 TGTGCCAGCAGCAATGAACTGATAGGGGATACGCAGTATTTT CASSNELIGDTQYF
TRBD1 TRBJ1-2 . TRBV11-2 TGTGCCAGCAGCGCTGGCCAGGGGGGCAACTATGGCTACACCTTC CASSAGQGGNYGYTF
. TRBJ2-7 once TRBV28 TGTGCCAGCAGCCCCCCTGGGACCGTCTACGAGCAGTACTTC CASSPPGTVYEQYF
. TRBJ2-2 . TRBV7-2 TGTGCCAGCAGCTTAGTTGGGATAGTGAGATCCGGGGAGCTGTTTTTT CASSLVGIVRSGELFF
TRBD2 TRBJ2-1 . TRBV4-1 TGCGCCAGCAGCCATCCCGGGACTAGCGGCAACAATGAGCAGTTCTTC CASSHPGTSGNNEQFF
. TRBJ2-5 once TRBV28 TGTGCCAGCAGCCTGCGACAGGACGAGGAGACCCAGTACTTC CASSLRQDEETQYF
TRBD1 TRBJ2-7 once TRBV27 TGTGCCAGCAGTTTATGGGACAGGGGGACCGAGCAGTACTTC CASSLWDRGTEQYF
. TRBJ2-1 . TRBV27 TGTGCCAGCAGTACCTATGGTGTATCCTACAATGAGCAGTTCTTC CASSTYGVSYNEQFF
. TRBJ1-1 . TRBV19 TGTGCCAGTAGTACCCTGACTGCAATGAACACTGAAGCTTTCTTT CASSTLTAMNTEAFF
. TRBJ2-7 . TRBV28 TGTGCCAGCAGTTACCCTAGGGTAGAGTCGGGCGAGCAGTACTTC CASSYPRVESGEQYF
TRBD2 TRBJ2-1 . TRBV7-2 TGTGCCAGCAGCAATACTAGCGGGAGATTACTTAGCTCCTACAATGAGCAGTTCTTC CASSNTSGRLLSSYNEQFF
TRBD2 TRBJ2-1 . TRBV5-6 TGTGCCAGCAGCTTGGTGACTAGCAACAATGAGCAGTTCTTC CASSLVTSNNEQFF
TRBD2 TRBJ2-1 . TRBV27 TGTGCCAGCAGTTTATCGACTAGCGGGAGTTTTGAGCAGTTCTTC CASSLSTSGSFEQFF
. TRBJ2-7 . TRBV13 TGTGCCAGCAGCTTACGACCAACAACCTACGAGCAGTACTTC CASSLRPTTYEQYF
. TRBJ2-5 once TRBV7-9 TGTGCCAGCAGCCCCAAGGGGGGGCTAGCGGAAATCCAAGAGACCCAGTACTTC CASSPKGGLAEIQETQYF
. TRBJ2-7 . TRBV30 TGTGCCTGTAGAAGGGCAGGCGAGCAGTACTTC CACRRAGEQYF
TRBD1 TRBJ1-5 . TRBV7-9 TGTGCCAGCAGCTTGGCAGGACAGGGACTATATAGCAATCAGCCCCAGCATTTT CASSLAGQGLYSNQPQHF
TRBD2 TRBJ2-1 . TRBV5-1 TGCGCCAGCACCGGGACTAGCGGCAATGAGCAGTTCTTC CASTGTSGNEQFF
. TRBJ2-2 once TRBV27 TGTGCCAGCAGTTTATTGACGGGCACCGGGGAGCTGTTTTTT CASSLLTGTGELFF
. TRBJ2-1 . TRBV5-4 TGTGCCAGCAGCTTGGATCCCTTCGGTGAGCAGTTCTTC CASSLDPFGEQFF
TRBD2 TRBJ2-5 . TRBV2 TGTGCCAGCGTACCGGGACTAGCGGACCAAGAGACCCAGTACTTC CASVPGLADQETQYF
. TRBJ1-2 . TRBV5-1 TGCGCCAGCAGCTTGAAGCACAGAACCTTC CASSLKHRTF
TRBD1 TRBJ2-1 . TRBV5-8 TGTGCCAGCAGCCGAGGGACAGGGGAGCAGTTCTTC CASSRGTGEQFF
. TRBJ1-4 . TRBV28 TGTGCCAGCAGTTTATATGGTTCAACTAATGAAAAACTGTTTTTT CASSLYGSTNEKLFF
. TRBJ2-7 . TRBV6-5 TGTGCCAGCAGTTCGGACGGATACGAGCAGTACTTC CASSSDGYEQYF
TRBD2 TRBJ2-7 . TRBV27 TGTGCCAGCAGTGCAACTAGCGGGAGGCTCTACGAGCAGTACTTC CASSATSGRLYEQYF
. TRBJ2-7 . TRBV4-1 TGCGCCAGCAGCCAAGGTTGGGCGGGCTACGAGCAGTACTTC CASSQGWAGYEQYF
. TRBJ1-5 . TRBV2 TGTGCCAGCAGTGGTGGGGCAAATCAGCCCCAGCATTTT CASSGGANQPQHF
. TRBJ2-7 . TRBV27 TGTGCCAGCAGTGAGCGGACAGCCTACGAGCAGTACTTC CASSERTAYEQYF
TRBD2 TRBJ2-1 . TRBV9 TGTGCCAGCAGCGGAACCGGGACTACAGCTAATGAGCAGTTCTTC CASSGTGTTANEQFF
TRBD1 TRBJ2-5 . TRBV9 TGTGCCAGCAGCTCCGGACAGGGATGGGAGACCCAGTACTTC CASSSGQGWETQYF
. TRBJ2-7 . TRBV6-1 TGTGCCAGCAGTTTCACCGGCGGCGAGCAGTACTTC CASSFTGGEQYF
TRBD2 TRBJ2-1 . TRBV9 TGTGCCAGCAGCGAACTAGCGGGGTTAAATAATGAGCAGTTCTTC CASSELAGLNNEQFF
TRBD1 TRBJ1-1 . TRBV27 TGTGCCAGCAGGAGGACAGGGACTTTGAACACTGAAGCTTTCTTT CASRRTGTLNTEAFF
TRBD2 TRBJ2-1 . TRBV18 TGTGCCAGCTCACCATCCGAGAGCGGGAGGGCTGGTGAGCAGTTCTTC CASSPSESGRAGEQFF
TRBD1 TRBJ1-1 . TRBV19 TGTGCCAGTAGTATTTATGGGGCCCGGGACAGGCTTCACACTGAAGCTTTCTTT CASSIYGARDRLHTEAFF
. TRBJ2-7 . TRBV19 TGTGCCAGTACCACGGAGCATGGCTACGAGCAGTACTTC CASTTEHGYEQYF